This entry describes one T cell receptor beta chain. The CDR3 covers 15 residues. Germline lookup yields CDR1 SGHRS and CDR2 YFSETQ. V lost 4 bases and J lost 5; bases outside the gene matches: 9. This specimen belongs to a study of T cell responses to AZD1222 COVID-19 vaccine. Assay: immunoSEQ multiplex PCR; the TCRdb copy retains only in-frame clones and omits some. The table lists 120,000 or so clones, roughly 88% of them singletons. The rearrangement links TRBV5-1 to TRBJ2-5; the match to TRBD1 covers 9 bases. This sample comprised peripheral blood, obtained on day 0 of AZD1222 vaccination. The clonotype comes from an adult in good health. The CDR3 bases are TGCGCCAGCAGCCCGGGACAGGGCTTCCGGGAGACCCAGTACTTC. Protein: CASSPGQGFRETQYF.